The clone carrying this TCR beta chain was seen ten or more times. Naive CD4+ cells had CD25+ Tregs removed. Germline CDR1 LGHNA, CDR2 YSLEER. J was trimmed by 11 bases and V by 1 base; bases with no gene match: 7. The CDR3 is made up of 15 amino acids. Constant-region reverse primers amplified full-length variable regions, followed by semi-nested Nested Universal Primer A PCR. Via MiXCR, TCRdb re-called the 5' RACE reads, giving one row per CDR3 protein. The sample has nearly 40,000 distinct CDR3 sequences, under 20% seen once. The sequenced material came from naive CD4+ T cells sorted from a lymph node. Subset denoted: naive CD4+ T cells, CD4+CD45RA+CD25-. The receptor was derived from a female donor with breast cancer. This chain links TRBV4-3 with TRBJ2-1; 11 bases agree with TRBD2. In nucleotides, the CDR3 is TGCGCCAGCAGCCAAGGAATGTCTAGCGGGAGGAAGCAGTTCTTC. It codes for CASSQGMSSGRKQFF.